This T cell receptor (beta chain) was found in a study of shared clonotypes between healthy human individuals. About the research overall: Donors were two women and a few men aged 18 to 49. Findings and caveats of the study: Rarefaction curves obtained for sorted subsets showed sequencing incomplete despite large depth. Generation of non-shared clonotypes was less probable than generation of clonotypes shared by all four donors. The study sampled only blood, and tissue repertoires likely differ.

CDR1 and CDR2 (germline): SGHRS, YFSETQ. The CDR3 covers 17 residues. V lost 4 bases to trimming and J lost 0 bases, with 17 bases between them. For this clone: The antigen remains unidentified.

The assay was immunoSEQ multiplex PCR, and TCRdb's table has in-frame clones only and misses some. Of some 900,000 clones in the sample, approximately 80% were seen once. Material for sequencing was memory CD4+ T cells sorted from blood. Subset here: CD45RA-negative fraction. The chain joins TRBV5-1 to TRBJ2-1, with D tentatively TRBD1 or TRBD2 (5 bases each). This TCR came from a man younger than 35 in good health. The CDR3 here is CASSPPRGTSSYNEQFF. CDR3 nucleotides: TGCGCCAGCAGCCCACCGAGGGGAACAAGCTCCTACAATGAGCAGTTCTTC.